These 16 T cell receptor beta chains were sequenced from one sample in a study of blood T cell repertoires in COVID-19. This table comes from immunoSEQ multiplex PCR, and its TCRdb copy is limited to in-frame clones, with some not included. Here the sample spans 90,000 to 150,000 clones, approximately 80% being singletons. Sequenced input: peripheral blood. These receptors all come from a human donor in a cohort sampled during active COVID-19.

CDR3 amino acids: CASIGGTGGDSNQPQHF. CDR3 DNA sequence: TGTGCCAGCATAGGTGGGACAGGGGGGGATAGCAATCAGCCCCAGCATTTT. This sequence joins TRBV6-9 and TRBJ1-5, with 11 positions matching TRBD1. V shed 7 bases, J shed 0 bases, and the junction held 8 bases outside the gene matches. The CDR3 is 17 amino acids. CDR1 and CDR2 (germline): MNHGY, SVAAGI.

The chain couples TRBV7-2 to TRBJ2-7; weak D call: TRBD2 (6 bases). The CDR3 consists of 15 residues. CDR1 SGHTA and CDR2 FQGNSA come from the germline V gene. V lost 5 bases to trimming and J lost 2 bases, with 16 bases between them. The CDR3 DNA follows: TGTGCCAGCAGCCCCCCCCGGGGCGGGGCCTACGAGCAGTACTTC. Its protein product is CASSPPRGGAYEQYF.

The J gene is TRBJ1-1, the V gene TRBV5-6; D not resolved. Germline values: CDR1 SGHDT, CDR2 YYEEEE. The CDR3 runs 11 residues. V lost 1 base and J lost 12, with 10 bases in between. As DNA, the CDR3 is TGTGCCAGCAGCTTGAGGCAGGTGACTTTCTTT. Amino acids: CASSLRQVTFF.

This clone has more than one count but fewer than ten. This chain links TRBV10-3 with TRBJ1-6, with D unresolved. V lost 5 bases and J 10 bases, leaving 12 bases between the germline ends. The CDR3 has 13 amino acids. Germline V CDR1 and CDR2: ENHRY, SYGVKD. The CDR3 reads CAISPGAGSPLHF. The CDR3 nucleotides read TGTGCCATCAGTCCAGGTGCTGGATCACCCCTCCACTTT.

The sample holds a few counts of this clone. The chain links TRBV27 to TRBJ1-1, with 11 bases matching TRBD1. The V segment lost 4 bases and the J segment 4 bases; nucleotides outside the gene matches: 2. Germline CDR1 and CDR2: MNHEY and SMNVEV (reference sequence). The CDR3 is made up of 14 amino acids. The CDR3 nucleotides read TGTGCCAGCAGTTGGGACAGGGGGGGCACTGAAGCTTTCTTT. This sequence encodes CASSWDRGGTEAFF.

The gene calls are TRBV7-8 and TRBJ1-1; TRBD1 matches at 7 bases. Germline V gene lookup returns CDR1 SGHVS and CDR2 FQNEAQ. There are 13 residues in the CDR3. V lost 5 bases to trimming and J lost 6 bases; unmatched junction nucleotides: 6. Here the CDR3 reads CASSLTGVSEAFF. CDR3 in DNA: TGTGCCAGCAGCCTAACAGGGGTTTCTGAAGCTTTCTTT.

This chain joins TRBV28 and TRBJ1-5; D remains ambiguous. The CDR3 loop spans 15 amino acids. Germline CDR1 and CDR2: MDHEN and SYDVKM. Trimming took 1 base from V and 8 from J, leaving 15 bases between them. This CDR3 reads CASSLYRGRGEPQHF. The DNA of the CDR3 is TGTGCCAGCAGTTTATATAGAGGTCGAGGAGAGCCCCAGCATTTT. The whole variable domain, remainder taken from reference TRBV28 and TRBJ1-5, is DVKVTQSSRYLVKRTGEKVFLECVQDMDHENMFWYRQDPGLGLRLIYFSYDVKMKEKGDIPEGYSVSREKKERFSLILESASTNQTSMYLCASSLYRGRGEPQHFGDGTRLSIL.

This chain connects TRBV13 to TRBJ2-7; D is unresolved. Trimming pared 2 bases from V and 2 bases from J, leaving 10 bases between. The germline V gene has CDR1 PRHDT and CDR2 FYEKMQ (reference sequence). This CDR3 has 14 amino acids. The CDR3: CASSLSAAPYEQYF. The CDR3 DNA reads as TGTGCCAGCAGCTTAAGTGCGGCCCCCTACGAGCAGTACTTC.

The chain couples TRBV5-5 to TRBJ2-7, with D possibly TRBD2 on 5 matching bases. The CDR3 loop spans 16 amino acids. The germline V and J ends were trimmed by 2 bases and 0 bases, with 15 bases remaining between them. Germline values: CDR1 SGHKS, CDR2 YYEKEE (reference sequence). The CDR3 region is CASSFGSGGSSYEQYF. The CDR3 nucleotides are TGTGCCAGCAGCTTCGGAAGCGGTGGTAGCTCCTACGAGCAGTACTTC.

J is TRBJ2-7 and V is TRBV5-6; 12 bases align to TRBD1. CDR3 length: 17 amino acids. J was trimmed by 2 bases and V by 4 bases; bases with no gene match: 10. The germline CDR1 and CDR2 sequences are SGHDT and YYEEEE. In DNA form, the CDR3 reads TGTGCCAGCAGCGCAATTTCCGGGACAGGGGGCACCTACGAGCAGTACTTC. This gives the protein CASSAISGTGGTYEQYF.

CDR3 DNA: TGTGCCAGCAGTGAAGAGTCTAGCGGATCCTACGAGCAGTACTTC. Translation gives CASSEESSGSYEQYF. The chain carries TRBV6-1 and TRBJ2-7, with 7 bases that match TRBD2. Germline V lookup: CDR1 MNHNS, CDR2 SASEGT. Trimming took 1 base from V and 1 from J; bases not matched to a gene: 4. The CDR3 is 15 amino acids.

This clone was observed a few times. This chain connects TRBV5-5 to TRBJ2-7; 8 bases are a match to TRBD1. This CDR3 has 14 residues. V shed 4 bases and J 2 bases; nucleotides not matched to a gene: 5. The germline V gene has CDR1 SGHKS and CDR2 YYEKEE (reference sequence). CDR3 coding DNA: TGTGCCAGCAGCACGCAGGGGGCCACCTACGAGCAGTACTTC. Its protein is CASSTQGATYEQYF. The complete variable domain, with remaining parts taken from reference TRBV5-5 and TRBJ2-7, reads DAGVTQSPTHLIKTRGQQVTLRCSPISGHKSVSWYQQVLGQGPQFIFQYYEKEERGRGNFPDRFSARQFPNYSSELNVNALLLGDSALYLCASSTQGATYEQYFGPGTRLTVT.

In DNA, the CDR3 is TGTGCCAGCACCCGTGGGGGGACGACTAATGAAAAACTGTTTTTT. It is translated as CASTRGGTTNEKLFF. The V gene is TRBV6-5, the J gene TRBJ1-4, with D tentatively TRBD1 (5 bases). The V gene lost 7 bases and the J gene lost 2 bases, with 14 bases spanning the gap. Per the germline V gene, CDR1 is MNHEY and CDR2 is SVGAGI. This CDR3 contains 15 residues.

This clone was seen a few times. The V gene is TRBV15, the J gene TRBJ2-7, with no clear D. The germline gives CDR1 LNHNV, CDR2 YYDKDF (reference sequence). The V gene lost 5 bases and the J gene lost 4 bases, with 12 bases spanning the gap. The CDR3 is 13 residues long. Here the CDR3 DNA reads TGTGCCACCAGCCCCTCCCCCGGTTACGAGCAGTACTTC. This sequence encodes CATSPSPGYEQYF. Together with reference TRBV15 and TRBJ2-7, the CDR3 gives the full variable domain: DAMVIQNPRYQVTQFGKPVTLSCSQTLNHNVMYWYQQKSSQAPKLLFHYYDKDFNNEADTPDNFQSRRPNTSFCFLDIRSPGLGDTAMYLCATSPSPGYEQYFGPGTRLTVT.

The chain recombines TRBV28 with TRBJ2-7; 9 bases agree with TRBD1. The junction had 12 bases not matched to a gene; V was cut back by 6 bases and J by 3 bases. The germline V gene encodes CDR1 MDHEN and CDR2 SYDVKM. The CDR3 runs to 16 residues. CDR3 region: CASRPLVGQGNYEQYF. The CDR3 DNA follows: TGTGCCAGCAGACCCCTCGTGGGACAGGGTAACTACGAGCAGTACTTC.

The CDR3, as DNA: TGTGCCAGCAATCTAGGGGCCGGGACAGGGGGCCCTAAGGGGTATTTT. This gives the protein CASNLGAGTGGPKGYF. This chain joins TRBV2 and TRBJ2-3; 12 bases match TRBD1. The CDR3 is made up of 16 amino acids. From germline, CDR1 is SNHLY and CDR2 FYNNEI. V dropped 7 bases and J dropped 14; count of bases not matched to a gene: 19.